The clone carrying this T cell receptor beta chain showed up just a few times. Its cognate antigen is unknown. The data are from a study of early T cells in non-severe SARS-CoV-2 infection. Across the study: Sequenced material consisted of bulk RNA (from unsorted whole blood), and chains were unpaired. Study-level findings and limits: The matching step, a VDJdb search, favored anti-spike CD8 responses and missed private and CD4 specificities.

The protocol attached unique molecular identifiers to individual cDNA molecules. TCRdb analysed the 5' RACE reads with MiXCR anew, one entry per CDR3 protein. The sample lists about 69,000 distinct CDR3 sequences, approximately 9.5% occurring once. J gave up 4 bases and V 4 bases, and 5 bases lay outside the gene matches. Germline V gives CDR1 LGHDT, CDR2 YNNKEL (reference sequence). CDR3 length: 14 residues. The sequenced material came from whole blood. The J gene is TRBJ2-5, the V gene TRBV3-1, with 8 bases lining up with TRBD1. The clonotype comes from an adult who was a healthcare worker with PCR-confirmed SARS-CoV-2 infection or an uninfected control (not recorded which). CDR3 nucleotides: TGTGCCAGCAGCCCTTGGACAGGGCCAGAGACCCAGTACTTC. This codes for CASSPWTGPETQYF.